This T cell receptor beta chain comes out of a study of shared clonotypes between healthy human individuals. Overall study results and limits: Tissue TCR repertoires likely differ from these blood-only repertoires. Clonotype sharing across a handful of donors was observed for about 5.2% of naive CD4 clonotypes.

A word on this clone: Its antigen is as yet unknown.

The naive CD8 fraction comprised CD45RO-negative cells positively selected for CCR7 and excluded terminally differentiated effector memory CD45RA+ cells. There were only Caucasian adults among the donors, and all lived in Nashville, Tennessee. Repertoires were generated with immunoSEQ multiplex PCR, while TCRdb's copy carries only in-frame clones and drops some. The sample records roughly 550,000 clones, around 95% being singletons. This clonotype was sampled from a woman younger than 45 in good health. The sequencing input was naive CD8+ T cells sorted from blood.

CDR3 sequence reads: CASSESGGRETQYF. CDR3 coding DNA: TGTGCCAGCAGCGAATCGGGAGGGCGAGAGACCCAGTACTTC. The chain combines TRBV13 with TRBJ2-5; 8 positions agree with TRBD2. CDR1 is PRHDT, CDR2 FYEKMQ, per germline (reference sequence). There are 14 residues in the CDR3. Losses at the gene ends were 5 bases for V and 4 bases for J; bases not matched to a gene: 6.